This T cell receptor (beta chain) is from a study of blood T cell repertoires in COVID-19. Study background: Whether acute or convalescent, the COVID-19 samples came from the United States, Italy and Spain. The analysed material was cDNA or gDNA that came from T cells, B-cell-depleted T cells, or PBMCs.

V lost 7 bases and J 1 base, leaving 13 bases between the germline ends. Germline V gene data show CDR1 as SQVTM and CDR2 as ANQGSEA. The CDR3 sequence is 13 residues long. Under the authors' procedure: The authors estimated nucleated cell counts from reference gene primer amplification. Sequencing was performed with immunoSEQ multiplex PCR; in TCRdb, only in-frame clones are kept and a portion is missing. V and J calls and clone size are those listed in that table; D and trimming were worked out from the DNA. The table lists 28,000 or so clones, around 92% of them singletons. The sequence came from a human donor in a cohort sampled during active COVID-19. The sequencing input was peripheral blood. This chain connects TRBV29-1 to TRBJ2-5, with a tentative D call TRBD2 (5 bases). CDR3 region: CSAGARVQETQYF. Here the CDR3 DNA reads TGCAGCGCTGGCGCGCGGGTCCAAGAGACCCAGTACTTC.